This T cell receptor beta chain originates from a study of early T cells in non-severe SARS-CoV-2 infection. The study, taken as a whole, reports: Private and CD4 specificities were missed by VDJdb matching, which favored anti-spike CD8 responses.

This clonotype was recorded many times. The antigen is unknown. Unique molecular identifiers were added to individual cDNA molecules. One entry per CDR3 protein, called by TCRdb with MiXCR from the 5' RACE reads. The sample has about 72,000 distinct CDR3 sequences, less than 9.5% seen once. The TCR sequence derives from an adult who was a healthcare worker with PCR-confirmed SARS-CoV-2 infection or an uninfected control (not recorded which). The specimen was whole blood.

Written as DNA, the CDR3 is TGTGCCAGCAGTGGCCCCGGGAGCTACGAGCAGTACTTC. Translated: CASSGPGSYEQYF. This chain links TRBV2 with TRBJ2-7; a possible D gene is TRBD2 (6 bases). Trimming pared 4 bases from V and 3 bases from J, leaving 10 bases between. CDR3 length: 13 amino acids. Germline loops: CDR1 SNHLY, CDR2 FYNNEI. Together with reference TRBV2 and TRBJ2-7, the CDR3 gives the full variable domain: EPEVTQTPSHQVTQMGQEVILRCVPISNHLYFYWYRQILGQKVEFLVSFYNNEISEKSEIFDDQFSVERPDGSNFTLKIRSTKLEDSAMYFCASSGPGSYEQYFGPGTRLTVT.